The 3 T cell receptor beta chains below come from one sample, sequenced in a study of OX40 agonist ivuxolimab in advanced cancers. Clones were sequenced by immunoSEQ multiplex PCR, and TCRdb holds only the in-frame ones, with some missing. The data contain about 60,000 clones, over 90% of them singletons. This material consisted of CD4+ or CD8+ T cells sorted from blood, taken in a trial of the OX40 agonist ivuxolimab. Every receptor here comes from an adult with an advanced solid tumor such as melanoma, head and neck, liver or kidney cancer.

J is TRBJ2-7 and V is TRBV19; 8 nucleotides match TRBD1. V lost 2 bases and J lost 3; bases outside the gene matches: 12. The germline V gene encodes CDR1 LNHDA and CDR2 SQIVND (reference sequence). The CDR3 length is 17 residues. The CDR3 loop reads CASSILAGGRGVYEQYF. The CDR3 DNA is TGTGCCAGTAGTATACTGGCAGGGGGCAGGGGAGTCTACGAGCAGTACTTC.

The count of this clone is one. In nucleotides, the CDR3 is TGTGCCAGTAGTATCTATCTAGCGGACTCCTACGAGCAGTACTTC. Its translation is CASSIYLADSYEQYF. The V call is TRBV19, the J call TRBJ2-7, with 7 bases lining up with TRBD2. CDR1 and CDR2 (germline): LNHDA, SQIVND (reference sequence). The J segment lost 0 bases and the V segment lost 3 bases, leaving 5 bases of the junction unmatched. The CDR3 runs 15 residues.

The V call is TRBV28, the J call TRBJ2-5; TRBD2 might be the D (7 bases). The J call may be faulty, since TRBJ2-7 better matches the DNA end. Germline assignment: CDR1 MDHEN and CDR2 SYDVKM. This CDR3 is 14 amino acids long. This CDR3 reads CASSPVGGHHEQYF. Here the CDR3 DNA reads TGTGCCAGCAGTCCCGTCGGGGGGCATCACGAGCAGTACTTC.